This passage covers 29 T cell receptor beta chains from one sample sequenced in a study of cytomegalovirus exposure and HLA in healthy donors. Vbeta (60) and Jbeta (13) primers were used in the PCR. Method: immunoSEQ multiplex PCR; TCRdb's copy keeps in-frame clones and lacks some. The sample comprises roughly 120,000 clones, roughly 74% of which are singletons, and 0.87% rests with the top ten. The sample comprised PBMCs. These receptors came from a young woman in good health and CMV-seronegative.

Regarding this clone: A junction boundary mismatches the germline segment, possibly from a read error. The chain employs TRBV10-1 and TRBJ2-1, with D perhaps TRBD1 (5 bases). This CDR3 spans 19 amino acids. Germline values: CDR1 WNHNN, CDR2 SYGVQD (reference sequence). The CDR3 protein is CASSRLLQSQEGAYNGQFF. Here the CDR3 DNA reads TGCGCCAGCAGTCGTTTGTTGCAATCCCAGGAAGGGGCGTACAATGGGCAGTTCTTC.

The CDR3 region has the DNA TGTGCCAGCAGCTTAGGGGACATTATGAACACTGAAGCTTTCTTT. Residues: CASSLGDIMNTEAFF. V is TRBV11-3 and J is TRBJ1-1, with D possibly being TRBD1 (6 bases). The CDR3 length is 15 residues. V shed 1 base and J shed 0 bases, with 9 bases lying between them. The V gene's germline CDR1 is SGHNT and CDR2 YENEEA.

The genes are TRBV29-1 and TRBJ1-1; 9 bases agree with TRBD1. This CDR3 comprises 15 residues. With 0 bases clipped from V and 1 base from J, the junction kept 3 bases outside the gene matches. Germline CDR1 and CDR2: SQVTM and ANQGSEA. This CDR3 is CSVEEQGAQNTEAFF. The CDR3, as DNA: TGCAGCGTTGAAGAACAGGGGGCGCAGAACACTGAAGCTTTCTTT. The full variable domain, with the rest looked up from reference TRBV29-1 and TRBJ1-1, is SAVISQKPSRDICQRGTSLTIQCQVDSQVTMMFWYRQQPGQSLTLIATANQGSEATYESGFVIDKFPISRPNLTFSTLTVSNMSPEDSSIYLCSVEEQGAQNTEAFFGQGTRLTVV.

This clone appeared once. This chain uses TRBV5-1 with TRBJ2-2; 7 nucleotides match TRBD2. Germline assignment: CDR1 SGHRS and CDR2 YFSETQ. J was trimmed by 1 base and V by 3 bases; bases with no gene match: 9. The CDR3 is made up of 17 amino acids. CDR3 sequence: CASSWGGNFGNTGELFF. The CDR3 nucleotides are TGCGCCAGCAGCTGGGGGGGGAACTTCGGGAACACCGGGGAGCTGTTTTTT.

This rearrangement joins TRBV6-5 to TRBJ1-1; 8 positions agree with TRBD1. Germline V gene lookup returns CDR1 MNHEY and CDR2 SVGAGI. V dropped 6 bases and J dropped 4; count of bases not matched to a gene: 1. This CDR3 contains 12 residues. CDR3 loop: CASRTGVTEAFF. The CDR3, as DNA: TGTGCCAGCAGGACAGGGGTCACTGAAGCTTTCTTT.

The genes are TRBV30 and TRBJ1-3; D call uncertain. Germline CDR1 and CDR2: GTSNPN and SVGIG (reference sequence). With 5 bases removed from V and 4 bases from J, the gap between germline ends came to 12 bases. This CDR3 is built from 13 residues. The CDR3 DNA follows: TGTGCCTGGGGTGGGAGGAGCGGAAACACCATATATTTT. Translating gives CAWGGRSGNTIYF. The full variable domain, rest sourced from reference TRBV30 and TRBJ1-3, is SQTIHQWPATLVQPVGSPLSLECTVEGTSNPNLYWYRQAAGRGLQLLFYSVGIGQISSEVPQNLSASRPQDRQFILSSKKLLLSDSGFYLCAWGGRSGNTIYFGEGSWLTVV.

The chain employs TRBV30 and TRBJ1-1; TRBD1 matches at 9 bases. Germline V gene sequence: CDR1 GTSNPN, CDR2 SVGIG (reference sequence). This CDR3 is 13 amino acids long. Germline trimming cut 1 base from V and 5 bases from J; bases unmatched to any gene: 2. This CDR3 reads CAWSGTGVTEAFF. The DNA of the CDR3 is TGTGCCTGGAGTGGGACAGGGGTTACTGAAGCTTTCTTT.

The count of this clone is one. The chain combines TRBV4-3 with TRBJ1-6; tentative D call: TRBD1 (5 bases). Germline CDR1 reads LGHNA; CDR2 reads YSLEER. Trimming cost V 0 bases and J 9 bases, with 12 bases left between them. The CDR3 sequence is 15 residues long. CDR3 sequence: CASSQDSQGSSPLHF. CDR3 DNA sequence: TGCGCCAGCAGCCAAGATTCCCAGGGCAGTTCACCCCTCCACTTT.

The chain joins TRBV6-1 to TRBJ2-1, with 12 bases fitting TRBD2. The CDR3 is made up of 16 amino acids. J gave up 5 bases and V 3 bases, and 5 bases lay outside the gene matches. Germline V gives CDR1 MNHNS, CDR2 SASEGT. The CDR3 sequence: CASSDFLAGGHNEQFF. The CDR3 nucleotides are TGTGCCAGCAGTGATTTTCTAGCGGGAGGGCACAATGAGCAGTTCTTC.

The genes are TRBV30 and TRBJ2-2; 7 bases line up with TRBD2. From germline, CDR1 is GTSNPN and CDR2 SVGIG (reference sequence). V lost 4 bases to trimming and J lost 2 bases; unmatched junction nucleotides: 4. The CDR3 is made up of 14 amino acids. This chain's CDR3 is CAWKAGVNTGELFF. In nucleotides, the CDR3 is TGTGCCTGGAAGGCGGGAGTAAACACCGGGGAGCTGTTTTTT.

The chain employs TRBV19 and TRBJ2-1, with 7 bases matching TRBD2. CDR1 and CDR2 (germline): LNHDA, SQIVND (reference sequence). The CDR3 extends over 15 amino acids. V was pared by 5 bases and J by 0 bases, with 4 bases of the junction left unmatched. CDR3 DNA sequence: TGTGCCAGTAGTCGCCGGGACTACTCCTACAATGAGCAGTTCTTC. Its protein product is CASSRRDYSYNEQFF.

The chain's CDR3 is CASSYSGVLNTGELFF. CDR3 sequence (DNA): TGTGCCAGCAGTTACTCAGGGGTATTGAACACCGGGGAGCTGTTTTTT. The chain links TRBV6-5 to TRBJ2-2, with a possible D match to TRBD1 (5 bases). Per germline, CDR1 MNHEY and CDR2 SVGAGI. This CDR3 has 16 residues. The ends were cut back, 0 bases at V and 1 base at J, with 9 bases in the middle.

The chain has TRBV5-4 and TRBJ1-2; 9 positions agree with TRBD1. V shed 3 bases, J shed 8 bases, and the junction held 8 bases outside the gene matches. Germline V lookup: CDR1 SGHNT, CDR2 YYREEE (reference sequence). This CDR3 has 14 amino acids. This CDR3 reads CASSYWDRAKGYTF. CDR3 nucleotides: TGTGCCAGCAGCTACTGGGACAGGGCGAAGGGCTACACCTTC.

The chain joins TRBV7-2 to TRBJ1-1, with TRBD1 matching 8 bases. This CDR3 region has 14 residues. V lost 2 bases, J lost 2 bases, and 1 base stayed unmatched. CDR1 is SGHTA, CDR2 FQGNSA, per germline. The CDR3 sequence is CASSLSGGNTEAFF. For the CDR3, the DNA is TGTGCCAGCAGCTTATCAGGGGGCAACACTGAAGCTTTCTTT.

This clone occurred once. The chain employs TRBV15 and TRBJ1-1; 8 nucleotides match TRBD1. The CDR3 has 19 amino acids. Trimming cost V 1 base and J 3 bases; bases outside gene matches: 16. Germline CDR1 reads LNHNV; CDR2 reads YYDKDF (reference sequence). The CDR3 nucleotides read TGTGCCACCAGCAGAGCTCCGGCTCAGGGGGCGCGACGGGACACTGAAGCTTTCTTT. Translation: CATSRAPAQGARRDTEAFF.

In its sample, this clone was seen a few times. This chain connects TRBV5-1 to TRBJ2-7, with D perhaps matching TRBD1 (7 bases). Germline assignment: CDR1 SGHRS and CDR2 YFSETQ. Trimming pared 7 bases from V and 0 bases from J, leaving 14 bases between. The CDR3 contains 14 residues. The CDR3 bases are TGCGCCAGCTCCGCAGGGGGGAGCTCCTACGAGCAGTACTTC. Amino acids: CASSAGGSSYEQYF.

The V and J genes are TRBV2 and TRBJ1-2, with 7 nucleotides matching TRBD1. CDR1 and CDR2 (germline): SNHLY, FYNNEI. The length of the CDR3 is 14 residues. V shed 5 bases, J shed 4 bases, and the junction held 7 bases outside the gene matches. The CDR3 DNA reads as TGTGCCAGCAGTCCAACAGGGGTGGGCTATGGCTACACCTTC. As protein: CASSPTGVGYGYTF.

The chain's CDR3 is CASSFGTASTDTQYF. The DNA for the CDR3 is TGTGCCAGCAGCTTCGGGACAGCTAGCACAGATACGCAGTATTTT. The gene calls are TRBV7-3 and TRBJ2-3; 7 positions match TRBD1. The CDR3 totals 15 residues. After removal of 3 bases from V and 0 bases from J, the junction contained 3 bases not matched to a gene. The germline V gene has CDR1 SGHTA and CDR2 FQGTGA.

The gene calls are TRBV27 and TRBJ1-1; the D is unclear. The V and J ends lost 5 bases and 4 bases respectively, with 17 bases between them. The CDR3 consists of 15 residues. Germline V gene sequence: CDR1 MNHEY, CDR2 SMNVEV (reference sequence). The CDR3 reads CASSLTISTPTEAFF. The CDR3 nucleotides are TGTGCCAGCAGTCTGACAATATCCACCCCCACTGAAGCTTTCTTT.

This clone turned up a few times. The genes are TRBV27 and TRBJ2-7, with 7 bases lining up with TRBD2. This CDR3 spans 14 amino acids. Germline-derived CDR1 and CDR2 are MNHEY and SMNVEV (reference sequence). The junction had 1 base not matched to a gene; V was cut back by 1 base and J by 1 base. DNA for the CDR3: TGTGCCAGCAGTTTATGGGGGGGGTCCTACGAGCAGTACTTC. This encodes CASSLWGGSYEQYF.

Comment on this clone: An end of the junction does not agree with germline; a read error may underlie this. This chain uses TRBV9 with TRBJ2-1; 8 bases match TRBD2. Germline CDR1 and CDR2: SGDLS and YYNGEE. The CDR3 runs 13 residues. The CDR3 spells CASSLSGGMERFF. The CDR3 region has the DNA TGTGCCAGCAGCCTCAGCGGGGGAATGGAGCGGTTCTTC.

The chain uses TRBV30 and TRBJ1-1; D possibly corresponds to TRBD1 (5 bases). Germline V CDR1 and CDR2: GTSNPN, SVGIG (reference sequence). The V end lost 3 bases, the J end lost 5 bases, and 10 bases lay between the germline ends. The CDR3 covers 12 residues. The CDR3 reads CAWRGGPTEAFF. The CDR3 bases are TGTGCCTGGAGGGGGGGTCCAACTGAAGCTTTCTTT.

The chain is built from TRBV12-5 and TRBJ1-3; no clear D gene. Trimming stripped 7 bases from V and 7 bases from J, with 14 bases between. Germline V gene data show CDR1 as LGHNT and CDR2 as FRNRAP. This CDR3 region has 13 residues. The CDR3 loop is CASAMQAGNTIYF. CDR3 nucleotides: TGTGCTAGTGCCATGCAGGCCGGTAACACCATATATTTT.

The rearrangement uses TRBV4-2 and TRBJ2-1; the match to TRBD2 covers 10 bases. This CDR3 has 16 residues. CDR1 LGHNA and CDR2 YNFKEQ come from the germline V gene. V shed 0 bases and J 6 bases; nucleotides not matched to a gene: 5. CDR3 amino acids: CASSQEASGRANEQFF. As DNA, the CDR3 is TGTGCCAGCAGCCAAGAGGCCAGCGGGAGGGCCAATGAGCAGTTCTTC.

This chain connects TRBV27 to TRBJ1-1; 9 nucleotides match TRBD1. The CDR3 runs to 16 residues. V lost 6 bases and J lost 0; bases outside the gene matches: 8. From germline, CDR1 is MNHEY and CDR2 SMNVEV (reference sequence). The CDR3 here is CASSSRDRELNTEAFF. The CDR3 DNA is TGTGCCAGCAGCAGCCGGGACAGGGAGTTGAACACTGAAGCTTTCTTT.

The chain combines TRBV18 with TRBJ1-4; no reliable D call. V shed 2 bases and J shed 7 bases, with 11 bases lying between them. CDR3 length equals 14 residues. CDR1 KGHSH and CDR2 LQKENI come from the germline V gene. This CDR3 is CASSPYSNPEKLFF. CDR3 DNA: TGTGCCAGCTCACCATATTCTAATCCTGAAAAACTGTTTTTT. The full variable domain, its missing parts supplied by reference TRBV18 and TRBJ1-4, is NAGVMQNPRHLVRRRGQEARLRCSPMKGHSHVYWYRQLPEEGLKFMVYLQKENIIDESGMPKERFSAEFPKEGPSILRIQQVVRGDSAAYFCASSPYSNPEKLFFGSGTQLSVL.

This clone appeared a few times. The chain links TRBV4-1 to TRBJ2-2; possible D gene TRBD2, 5 bases. The germline V gene encodes CDR1 MGHRA and CDR2 YSYEKL. The CDR3 consists of 16 residues. V gave up 0 bases and J gave up 1 base, with 9 bases separating them. CDR3 sequence reads: CASSQDLGENTGELFF. CDR3 nucleotides: TGCGCCAGCAGCCAAGATCTCGGGGAGAACACCGGGGAGCTGTTTTTT.

The genes are TRBV29-1 and TRBJ1-2, with D uncertain. This CDR3 is 12 amino acids long. Germline CDR1 SQVTM, CDR2 ANQGSEA. V was clipped by 7 bases and J by 1 base, with 10 bases between them. CDR3 region: CSARDYNYGYTF. In DNA, the CDR3 is TGCAGCGCGAGGGATTATAACTATGGCTACACCTTC.

The CDR3 region is CAWSDRRVETNEKLFF. CDR3 nucleotides: TGTGCCTGGAGTGATCGCAGGGTCGAAACTAATGAAAAACTGTTTTTT. The V call is TRBV30, the J call TRBJ1-4, with D perhaps matching TRBD1 (5 bases). The ends were cut back, 1 base at V and 1 base at J, with 13 bases in the middle. CDR1 is GTSNPN, CDR2 SVGIG, per germline (reference sequence). The CDR3 is 16 residues long.